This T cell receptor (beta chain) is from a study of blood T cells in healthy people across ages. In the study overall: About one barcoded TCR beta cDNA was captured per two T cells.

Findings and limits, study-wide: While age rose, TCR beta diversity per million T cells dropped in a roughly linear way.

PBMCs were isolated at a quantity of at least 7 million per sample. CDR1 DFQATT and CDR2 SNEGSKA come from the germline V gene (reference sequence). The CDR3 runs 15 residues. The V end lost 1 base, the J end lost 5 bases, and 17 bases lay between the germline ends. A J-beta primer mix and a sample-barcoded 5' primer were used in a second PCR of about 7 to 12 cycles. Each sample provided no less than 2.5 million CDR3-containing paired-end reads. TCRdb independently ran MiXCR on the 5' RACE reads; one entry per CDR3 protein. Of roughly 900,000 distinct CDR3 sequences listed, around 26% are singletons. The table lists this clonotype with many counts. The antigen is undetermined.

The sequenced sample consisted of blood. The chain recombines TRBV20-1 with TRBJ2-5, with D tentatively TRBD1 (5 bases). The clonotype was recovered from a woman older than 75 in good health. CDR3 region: CSARVSSPGQETQYF. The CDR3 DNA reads TGCAGTGCTAGAGTCTCTTCGCCAGGGCAGGAGACCCAGTACTTC.